What follows describes a single T cell receptor (beta chain). Antigen: not known. Germline values: CDR1 SGHDN, CDR2 FVKESK. Trimming removed 0 bases at V and 0 bases at J, with 9 bases between. The CDR3 has 16 amino acids. TCRdb's copy holds only in-frame clones and misses some; the assay was immunoSEQ multiplex PCR. The table includes about 70,000 clones, roughly 80% detected once. Baseline was the first blood sampling point, followed by cycle 4 day 1 and cycle 7 day 1. The data stem from a study of OX40 agonist ivuxolimab in advanced cancers. Study-level results: Some of the lowest clonal expansion was seen in partial responders at 0.1-3.0 mg/kg. Expanded clones tended on average to be more numerous among CD8+ T cells than CD4+.

The genes are TRBV14 and TRBJ2-1; D is ambiguous. The specimen comprised CD4+ or CD8+ T cells sorted from blood, sampled in a trial of the OX40 agonist ivuxolimab. The sequence was obtained from an adult with an advanced solid tumor such as melanoma, head and neck, liver or kidney cancer. This CDR3 is CASSQDLQVSYNEQFF. CDR3 nucleotides: TGTGCCAGCAGCCAAGACCTTCAGGTCTCCTACAATGAGCAGTTCTTC.